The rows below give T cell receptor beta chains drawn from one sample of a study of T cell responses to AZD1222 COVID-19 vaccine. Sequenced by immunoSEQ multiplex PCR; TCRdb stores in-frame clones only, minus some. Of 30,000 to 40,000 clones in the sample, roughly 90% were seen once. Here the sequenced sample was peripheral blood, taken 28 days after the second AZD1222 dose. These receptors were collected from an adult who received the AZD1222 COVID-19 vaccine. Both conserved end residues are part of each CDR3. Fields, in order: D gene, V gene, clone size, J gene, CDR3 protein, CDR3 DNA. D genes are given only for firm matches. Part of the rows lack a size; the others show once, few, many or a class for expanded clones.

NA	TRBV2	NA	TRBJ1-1	CASRRGNTEAFF	TGTGCCAGCCGAAGAGGGAACACTGAAGCTTTCTTT
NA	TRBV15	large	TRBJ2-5	CATSRPALREETQYF	TGTGCCACCAGCAGACCCGCATTGAGGGAAGAGACCCAGTACTTC
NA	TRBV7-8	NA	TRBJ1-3	CASSLRRRDSGNTIYF	TGTGCCAGCAGCTTACGACGTAGGGACTCTGGAAACACCATATATTTT
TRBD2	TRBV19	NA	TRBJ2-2	CASSINRRQGLAGGGTGELFF	TGTGCCAGTAGTATAAACCGCCGCCAGGGACTAGCGGGGGGAGGCACCGGGGAGCTGTTTTTT
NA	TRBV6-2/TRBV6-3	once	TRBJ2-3	CASSYPGYTDTQYF	TGTGCCAGCAGTTACCCGGGGTACACAGATACGCAGTATTTT
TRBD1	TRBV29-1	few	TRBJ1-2	CSVTLNRGGYTF	TGCAGCGTTACCCTGAACAGGGGTGGCTACACCTTC
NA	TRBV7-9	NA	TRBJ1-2	CASSLDGNYGYTF	TGTGCCAGCAGCTTAGACGGCAACTATGGCTACACCTTC
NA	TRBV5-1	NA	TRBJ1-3	CASSIQGTAGNTIYF	TGCGCCAGCAGCATCCAGGGGACGGCTGGAAACACCATATATTTT
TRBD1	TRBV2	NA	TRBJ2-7	CASSYRGREQYF	TGTGCCAGCAGTTACAGGGGTCGGGAGCAGTACTTC
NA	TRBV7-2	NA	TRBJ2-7	CASSRGSPYEQYF	TGTGCCAGCAGCCGGGGGTCGCCCTACGAGCAGTACTTC
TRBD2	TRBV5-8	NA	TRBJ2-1	CASSLSSSGASYNEQFF	TGTGCCAGCAGCTTGTCGTCTAGCGGGGCCAGCTACAATGAGCAGTTCTTC
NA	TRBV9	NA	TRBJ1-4	CASSPQGGPLYEKLFF	TGTGCCAGCAGCCCTCAGGGTGGTCCGCTTTATGAAAAACTGTTTTTT
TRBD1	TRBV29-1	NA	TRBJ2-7	CSVGRGSEGYEQYF	TGCAGCGTGGGCAGGGGGAGCGAGGGCTACGAGCAGTACTTC
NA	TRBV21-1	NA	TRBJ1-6	CASSKERLWGNSPLHF	TGTGCCAGCAGCAAAGAACGGCTTTGGGGAAATTCACCCCTCCACTTT
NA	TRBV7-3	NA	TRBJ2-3	CASSRVPGTDTQYF	TGTGCCAGCAGCCGAGTCCCGGGCACAGATACGCAGTATTTT
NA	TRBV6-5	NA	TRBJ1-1	CASSYGGAGNTEAFF	TGTGCCAGCAGTTACGGGGGCGCAGGAAACACTGAAGCTTTCTTT
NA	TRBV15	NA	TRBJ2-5	CATSISLRSAGETQYF	TGTGCCACCAGCATAAGTTTACGATCAGCAGGCGAGACCCAGTACTTC
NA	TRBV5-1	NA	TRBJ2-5	CASSFSREETQYF	TGCGCCAGCAGCTTTAGCAGGGAGGAGACCCAGTACTTC
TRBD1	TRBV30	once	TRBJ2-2	CAWTKDRVRTGELFF	TGTGCCTGGACCAAAGACAGGGTGAGGACCGGGGAGCTGTTTTTT
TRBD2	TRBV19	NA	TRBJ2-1	CASRTSGGAGEQFF	TGTGCCAGTCGGACTAGCGGGGGGGCTGGTGAGCAGTTCTTC
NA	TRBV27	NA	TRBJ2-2	CASSFEELFF	TGTGCCAGCAGTTTTGAGGAGCTGTTTTTT
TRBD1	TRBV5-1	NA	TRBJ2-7	CASSLGQGVYEQYF	TGCGCCAGCAGCTTGGGACAGGGAGTATACGAGCAGTACTTC
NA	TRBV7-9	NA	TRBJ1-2	CASSNQGSDYGYTF	TGTGCCAGCAGCAACCAGGGGTCTGACTATGGCTACACCTTC
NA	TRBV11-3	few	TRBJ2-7	CASSLDGFGEQYF	TGTGCCAGCAGCTTAGATGGGTTTGGCGAGCAGTACTTC
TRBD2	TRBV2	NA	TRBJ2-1	CASSVRGGYDNEQFF	TGTGCCAGCAGCGTACGGGGGGGATACGACAATGAGCAGTTCTTC
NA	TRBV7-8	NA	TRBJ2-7	CASSFLSYEQYF	TGTGCCAGCAGCTTTCTCTCCTACGAGCAGTACTTC
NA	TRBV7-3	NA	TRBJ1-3	CASSFGPLNTIYF	TGTGCCAGCAGCTTTGGGCCATTAAACACCATATATTTT
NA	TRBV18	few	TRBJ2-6	CASSPQAGDAGANVLTF	TGTGCCAGCTCACCACAAGCAGGGGATGCTGGGGCCAACGTCCTGACTTTC
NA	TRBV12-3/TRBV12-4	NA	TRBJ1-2	CASSASGSHGAF	TGTGCCAGCAGTGCGTCAGGGTCCCACGGTGCCTTC
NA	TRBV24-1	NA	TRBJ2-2	CATSDFGSLGTGELFF	TGTGCCACCAGTGATTTCGGGAGTTTGGGAACCGGGGAGCTGTTTTTT
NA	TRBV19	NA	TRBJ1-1	CASTMRGWDTEAFF	TGTGCCAGTACCATGAGAGGGTGGGACACTGAAGCTTTCTTT
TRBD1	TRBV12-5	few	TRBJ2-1	CASGLGTGYNEQFF	TGTGCTAGTGGTTTGGGGACAGGGTACAATGAGCAGTTCTTC
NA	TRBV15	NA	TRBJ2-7	CATSREGVEQYF	TGTGCCACCAGCAGAGAAGGGGTCGAGCAGTACTTC
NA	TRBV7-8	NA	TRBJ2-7	CASSLEGQGSHEQYF	TGTGCCAGCAGCTTAGAGGGCCAGGGTTCACACGAGCAGTACTTC
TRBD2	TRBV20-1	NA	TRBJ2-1	CSASDGGMGSSYNEQFF	TGCAGTGCTAGTGACGGGGGGATGGGAAGCTCCTACAATGAGCAGTTCTTC
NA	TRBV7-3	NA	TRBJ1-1	CASSLLGQNTEAFF	TGTGCCAGCAGCTTACTGGGACAGAACACTGAAGCTTTCTTT
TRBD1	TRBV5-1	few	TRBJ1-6	CASSQPGTGSLDFHF	TGCGCCAGCAGCCAGCCCGGGACAGGGTCTTTAGATTTCCACTTT
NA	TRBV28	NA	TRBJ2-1	CASSLPNSAGKQFF	TGTGCCAGCAGTTTACCAAACTCCGCGGGGAAGCAGTTCTTC
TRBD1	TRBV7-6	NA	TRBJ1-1	CASSLQGGSMNTEAFF	TGTGCCAGCAGCCTGCAGGGGGGGTCTATGAACACTGAAGCTTTCTTT
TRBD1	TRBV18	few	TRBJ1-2	CASSPGQGDYGYTF	TGTGCCAGCTCACCGGGACAGGGAGACTATGGCTACACCTTC
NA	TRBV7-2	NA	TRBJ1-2	CASSLDSQYYGYTF	TGTGCCAGCAGCTTAGATTCTCAGTACTATGGCTACACCTTC
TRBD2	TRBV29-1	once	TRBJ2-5	CSVPHGLAGGRRETQYF	TGCAGCGTCCCCCACGGACTAGCGGGGGGGCGTAGAGAGACCCAGTACTTC
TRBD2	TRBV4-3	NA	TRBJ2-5	CASSQDPTSGVGETQYF	TGCGCCAGCAGCCAAGATCCCACTAGCGGGGTCGGGGAGACCCAGTACTTC
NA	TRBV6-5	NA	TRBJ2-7	CASSDGSYEQYF	TGTGCCAGCAGCGATGGGAGTTACGAGCAGTACTTC
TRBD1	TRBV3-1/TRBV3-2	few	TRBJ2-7	CASSTTGINEQYF	TGTGCCAGCAGCACGACAGGGATCAACGAGCAGTACTTC
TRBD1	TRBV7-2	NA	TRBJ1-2	CASSLARGRGYGYTF	TGTGCCAGCAGCTTAGCCAGGGGGCGCGGATATGGCTACACCTTC
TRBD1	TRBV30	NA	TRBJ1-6	CAWSVGTVGSPLHF	TGTGCCTGGAGTGTTGGGACAGTTGGATCACCCCTCCACTTT
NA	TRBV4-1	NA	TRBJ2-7	CASSQQGFAGEYF	TGCGCCAGCAGCCAACAGGGGTTCGCCGGTGAGTACTTC
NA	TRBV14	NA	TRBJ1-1	CASSQQGLANTEAFF	TGTGCCAGCAGCCAACAGGGCCTTGCGAACACTGAAGCTTTCTTT
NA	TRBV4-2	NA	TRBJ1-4	CASSQVGGPNEKLFF	TGTGCCAGCAGCCAAGTCGGCGGCCCAAATGAAAAACTGTTTTTT
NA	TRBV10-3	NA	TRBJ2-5	CAISRGPSDQETQYF	TGTGCCATCAGTCGGGGACCATCGGACCAAGAGACCCAGTACTTC
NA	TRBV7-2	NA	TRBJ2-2	CASSLKGQIDFENTGELFF	TGTGCCAGCAGCTTGAAAGGGCAGATAGACTTTGAGAACACCGGGGAGCTGTTTTTT
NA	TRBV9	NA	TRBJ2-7	CASSRGTRPPYEQYF	TGTGCCAGCAGTCGCGGGACACGTCCTCCCTACGAGCAGTACTTC